Shown below are 31 T cell receptor beta chains from a single sample sequenced in a study of tumor-infiltrating lymphocytes in localized non-small cell lung cancer. Generated by immunoSEQ multiplex PCR, the TCRdb table keeps only in-frame clones and is missing some. The sample lists about 2,300 clones, 45% to 60% occurring once. Sequenced: uninvolved lung tissue not adjacent to the tumor. The receptor set was obtained from a human donor with non-small cell lung cancer. Some clones in this sample may be carry-over from other donors' samples.

This chain connects TRBV29-1 to TRBJ2-3, with 7 bases lining up with TRBD1. This CDR3 spans 14 amino acids. The germline V gene encodes CDR1 SQVTM and CDR2 ANQGSEA. V was pared by 6 bases and J by 2 bases, with 8 bases of the junction left unmatched. The CDR3 here is CSVPGQLLTDTQYF. CDR3 sequence (DNA): TGCAGCGTGCCGGGACAGCTCCTCACAGATACGCAGTATTTT.

The gene calls are TRBV27 and TRBJ2-5, with TRBD2 matching 12 bases. The CDR3 is 15 residues long. With 7 bases clipped from V and 5 bases from J, the junction kept 8 bases outside the gene matches. Germline V gene lookup returns CDR1 MNHEY and CDR2 SMNVEV (reference sequence). The CDR3 DNA reads as TGTGCCAGCACATCGCTAGCGGGGGGGCTGGAGACCCAGTACTTC. It translates to CASTSLAGGLETQYF.

This clone has only a few counts. This chain joins TRBV5-1 and TRBJ1-2; 8 bases line up with TRBD1. Per germline, CDR1 SGHRS and CDR2 YFSETQ. This CDR3 is 15 amino acids long. Trimming removed 0 bases from V and 4 bases from J; junction bases left unmatched: 5. The CDR3 region has the DNA TGCGCCAGCAGCTTGGCGGCAGGGGGCCCCTATGGCTACACCTTC. It specifies CASSLAAGGPYGYTF.

This clone was seen a few times. The gene calls are TRBV6-5 and TRBJ1-6; D is unresolved. CDR1 and CDR2 (germline): MNHEY, SVGAGI. The CDR3 is made up of 15 amino acids. V lost 6 bases, J lost 2 bases, and 11 bases lay in between. CDR3 nucleotide sequence: TGTGCCAGCAGCCCCGGGCAGACCTATAATTCACCCCTCCACTTT. As protein: CASSPGQTYNSPLHF.

The genes are TRBV27 and TRBJ2-7; the D gene is possibly TRBD2 (6 bases). The CDR3 has 15 residues. V gave up 6 bases and J gave up 2 bases, with 17 bases separating them. Germline values: CDR1 MNHEY, CDR2 SMNVEV (reference sequence). The CDR3 coding sequence is TGTGCCAGCAGGGTCAACCGGGACTGGCCCTACGAGCAGTACTTC. Residues: CASRVNRDWPYEQYF.

About this clone: An end of the junction does not agree with germline; a read error may underlie this. The chain combines TRBV7-8 with TRBJ2-7; no reliable D call. Germline values: CDR1 SGHVS, CDR2 FQNEAQ. The CDR3 has 16 residues. The CDR3 reads CASSLLGGYRLYGQYF. Written as DNA, the CDR3 is TGTGCCAGCAGCTTACTAGGCGGTTATAGACTTTACGGGCAGTACTTC.

J is TRBJ2-7 and V is TRBV27; 11 positions agree with TRBD2. The CDR3 consists of 14 residues. CDR1 is MNHEY and CDR2 is SMNVEV in the germline V gene (reference sequence). V was pared by 6 bases and J by 3 bases, with 4 bases of the junction left unmatched. The CDR3 DNA follows: TGTGCCAGCAGGGGACTAGCGGCGGGCTACGAGCAGTACTTC. It specifies CASRGLAAGYEQYF.

The genes are TRBV7-2 and TRBJ2-1; no clear D gene. Trimming cost V 7 bases and J 6 bases, with 13 bases left between them. The CDR3 has 13 amino acids. The V gene's germline CDR1 is SGHTA and CDR2 FQGNSA. CDR3 nucleotide sequence: TGTGCCAGCAACTTGGAGTGGGGCAATGAGCAGTTCTTC. Encoded protein: CASNLEWGNEQFF.

This sequence joins TRBV4-2 and TRBJ2-3, with 8 nucleotides matching TRBD2. The CDR3 loop spans 15 amino acids. Germline V gene data show CDR1 as LGHNA and CDR2 as YNFKEQ. V was clipped by 3 bases and J by 1 base; unmatched bases: 3. The DNA of the CDR3 is TGTGCCAGCAGCCACGGGGGGGCCGGCACAGATACGCAGTATTTT. Its protein product is CASSHGGAGTDTQYF.

The chain recombines TRBV29-1 with TRBJ2-2; 7 bases agree with TRBD2. This CDR3 region has 17 residues. The V and J ends lost 3 bases and 0 bases, in that order; junction bases with no gene match: 10. Germline values: CDR1 SQVTM, CDR2 ANQGSEA. CDR3 amino acids: CSVEVRGERANTGELFF. The CDR3 bases are TGCAGCGTTGAGGTTCGGGGGGAGCGCGCGAACACCGGGGAGCTGTTTTTT.

There are a few counts of this clone. The chain couples TRBV4-3 to TRBJ1-2; TRBD1 matches at 7 bases. V dropped 1 base and J dropped 5; count of bases not matched to a gene: 10. This CDR3 spans 16 amino acids. The V gene's germline CDR1 is LGHNA and CDR2 YSLEER. CDR3 nucleotide sequence: TGCGCCAGCAGCCAAGTTAGTGACAGGGCCAGTTATGGCTACACCTTC. This translates into CASSQVSDRASYGYTF.

The CDR3: CASSDSELAGGLSRTDTQYF. Here the CDR3 DNA reads TGTGCCAGCAGTGACTCGGAGCTAGCGGGGGGCCTTTCCCGCACAGATACGCAGTATTTT. The rearrangement joins TRBV6-4 to TRBJ2-3; 11 positions agree with TRBD2. CDR3 length: 20 residues. Germline values: CDR1 MRHNA, CDR2 SNTAGT. The V segment lost 0 bases and the J segment 1 base; nucleotides outside the gene matches: 12.

This clone has just a few counts. This sequence joins TRBV21-1 and TRBJ2-3; TRBD2, the table's D call, was not compared with the DNA. TRBV21-1 is reported as a pseudogene. The CDR3 has 18 residues. The CDR3 nucleotides read TGTGCCAGCAGCAAAGCGTGGGAAGCGGGGACTAGCACAGATACGCAGTATTTT. Protein sequence: CASSKAWEAGTSTDTQYF.

Sample share makes this clone large. This sequence joins TRBV29-1 and TRBJ1-1, with D unresolved. V gave up 6 bases and J gave up 3 bases, with 8 bases separating them. CDR1 is SQVTM, CDR2 ANQGSEA, per germline. The CDR3 loop spans 11 amino acids. CDR3 region: CSVRLDTEAFF. CDR3 DNA: TGCAGCGTCCGTCTGGACACTGAAGCTTTCTTT.

The chain couples TRBV30 to TRBJ2-1; 8 bases map to TRBD2. Germline trimming cut 1 base from V and 7 bases from J; bases unmatched to any gene: 6. From germline, CDR1 is GTSNPN and CDR2 SVGIG (reference sequence). The CDR3 is made up of 14 amino acids. The CDR3 reads CAWSAGTSRNEQFF. The DNA for the CDR3 is TGTGCCTGGAGTGCGGGGACTAGTCGTAATGAGCAGTTCTTC.

The rearrangement joins TRBV6-5 to TRBJ1-5; D is unresolved. Germline V CDR1 and CDR2: MNHEY, SVGAGI. The CDR3 loop spans 15 amino acids. Trimming shortened V by 6 bases and J by 0 bases, and 12 bases separated the two germline ends. The CDR3 nucleotides read TGTGCCAGCAGGCCACGCATGGATAGCAATCAGCCCCAGCATTTT. Translation: CASRPRMDSNQPQHF.

The genes are TRBV30 and TRBJ2-7; D is unresolved. V was shortened by 2 bases and J by 5 bases, with 13 bases between the two germline ends. This CDR3 spans 13 amino acids. The germline CDR1 and CDR2 sequences are GTSNPN and SVGIG (reference sequence). CDR3 region: CAWSSEPLNEQYF. The DNA of the CDR3 is TGTGCCTGGAGTTCGGAACCCCTAAACGAGCAGTACTTC.

The chain carries TRBV30 and TRBJ1-4; D not resolved. In germline, CDR1 is GTSNPN, CDR2 SVGIG (reference sequence). This CDR3 has 14 residues. V was trimmed by 0 bases and J by 8 bases, leaving 13 bases between them. The DNA of the CDR3 is TGTGCCTGGAGTGTAACGGGAGGAGGAGAAAAACTGTTTTTT. This translates into CAWSVTGGGEKLFF.

This clone was seen more than once but under ten times. The rearrangement links TRBV29-1 to TRBJ1-1; D is uncertain. The length of the CDR3 is 11 residues. Germline V gene lookup returns CDR1 SQVTM and CDR2 ANQGSEA. Trimming took off 6 bases at V and 8 bases at J, with 13 bases between the two ends. CDR3 amino acids: CSVVDGREAFF. As DNA, the CDR3 is TGCAGCGTGGTGGACGGCCGGGAAGCTTTCTTT.

V and J are TRBV14 and TRBJ2-4, with D unresolved. The CDR3 consists of 11 residues. Trimming removed 2 bases at V and 12 bases at J, with 8 bases between. The germline V gene has CDR1 SGHDN and CDR2 FVKESK. The DNA for the CDR3 is TGTGCCAGCAGCCAAAGTGCATATCAGTACTTC. This translates into CASSQSAYQYF.

The chain is built from TRBV6-5 and TRBJ1-2, with D possibly matching TRBD1 (5 bases). Germline V gives CDR1 MNHEY, CDR2 SVGAGI. V was pared by 6 bases and J by 6 bases, with 14 bases between. The length of the CDR3 is 13 residues. The CDR3 DNA reads TGTGCCAGCAGAACCGGGACCCAGAATGGCTACACCTTC. Translation: CASRTGTQNGYTF.

This clone was seen a few times. The V and J genes are TRBV27 and TRBJ2-6; weak D call: TRBD2 (5 bases). V was trimmed by 8 bases and J by 0 bases, leaving 11 bases between them. The CDR3 length is 15 residues. In germline, CDR1 is MNHEY, CDR2 SMNVEV (reference sequence). In DNA, the CDR3 is TGTGCCAGCCGACTAAAGGGCTCTGGGGCCAACGTCCTGACTTTC. Translating it yields CASRLKGSGANVLTF. The whole variable domain, filled in from reference TRBV27 and TRBJ2-6, reads EAQVTQNPRYLITVTGKKLTVTCSQNMNHEYMSWYRQDPGLGLRQIYYSMNVEVTDKGDVPEGYKVSRKEKRNFPLILESPSPNQTSLYFCASRLKGSGANVLTFGAGSRLTVL.

A note on this clone: An end of the junction does not agree with germline; a read error may underlie this. This chain connects TRBV4-1 to TRBJ1-4; D not certain. Germline values: CDR1 MGHRA, CDR2 YSYEKL. The CDR3 contains 15 residues. The CDR3, as DNA: TGCGCCAGCAGTCAAGCCCCAACAACTAATGAAAAACTGTTTTTT. Translation: CASSQAPTTNEKLFF.

The V gene is TRBV7-2, the J gene TRBJ1-1; a weak D match, TRBD1 (5 bases). The CDR3 is made up of 14 amino acids. From germline, CDR1 is SGHTA and CDR2 FQGNSA. Trimming removed 2 bases at V and 7 bases at J, with 14 bases between. CDR3 nucleotide sequence: TGTGCCAGCAGCTTAAATTTGGGACCCGGTGAAGCTTTCTTT. Its protein product is CASSLNLGPGEAFF.

The chain has TRBV6-5 and TRBJ2-7; D might be TRBD1 (6 bases). V shed 6 bases and J shed 0 bases, with 15 bases lying between them. Germline V lookup: CDR1 MNHEY, CDR2 SVGAGI. The CDR3 has 15 amino acids. The CDR3 DNA follows: TGTGCCAGCAGGGCAGGGGTTACGAGCTCCTACGAGCAGTACTTC. The encoded protein is CASRAGVTSSYEQYF.

Within the sample, this clone is medium-sized. This sequence joins TRBV9 and TRBJ2-5; 10 bases align to TRBD2. Germline V CDR1 and CDR2: SGDLS, YYNGEE. The V and J ends lost 5 bases and 2 bases, in that order; junction bases with no gene match: 6. CDR3 length: 15 amino acids. This CDR3 reads CASSRTSGSQETQYF. As DNA, the CDR3 is TGTGCCAGCAGTCGGACTAGCGGAAGTCAAGAGACCCAGTACTTC.

The chain joins TRBV5-1 to TRBJ2-1; 10 bases match TRBD2. J was trimmed by 9 bases and V by 7 bases; bases with no gene match: 13. Germline V gene lookup returns CDR1 SGHRS and CDR2 YFSETQ. The CDR3 loop spans 15 amino acids. CDR3 residues: CASRSGTSVEVEQFF. In DNA, the CDR3 is TGCGCCAGCCGCTCGGGGACTAGCGTCGAGGTTGAGCAGTTCTTC.

The chain has TRBV7-2 and TRBJ2-5; 11 bases fit TRBD2. Germline-derived CDR1 and CDR2 are SGHTA and FQGNSA. The CDR3 is 15 amino acids. The J segment lost 5 bases and the V segment lost 3 bases, leaving 5 bases of the junction unmatched. As DNA, the CDR3 is TGTGCCAGCAGCTTTACTAGCGGGAGTAGGGAGACCCAGTACTTC. This encodes CASSFTSGSRETQYF.

CDR3 in DNA: TGTGCCTGGAGTAGGGCACCTCAGACCCGCTCCTACGAGCAGTACTTC. Its protein is CAWSRAPQTRSYEQYF. V and J are TRBV30 and TRBJ2-7; the D is unclear. Trimming took 2 bases from V and 0 from J, leaving 17 bases between them. The germline gives CDR1 GTSNPN, CDR2 SVGIG (reference sequence). The CDR3 is 16 amino acids.

This clone was seen a few times. The gene calls are TRBV25-1 and TRBJ1-2, with D possibly being TRBD1 (5 bases). The ends were cut back, 4 bases at V and 2 bases at J, with 14 bases in the middle. CDR1 MGHDK and CDR2 SYGVNS come from the germline V gene. This CDR3 is built from 15 residues. The CDR3 is CASSGAAQGNYGYTF. The CDR3, as DNA: TGTGCCAGCAGTGGAGCCGCGCAGGGCAACTATGGCTACACCTTC.

This clone is large within its sample. The chain recombines TRBV5-6 with TRBJ1-4; a possible D gene is TRBD1 (6 bases). V was trimmed by 1 base and J by 5 bases, leaving 12 bases between them. CDR3 length: 15 residues. The V gene's germline CDR1 is SGHDT and CDR2 YYEEEE. CDR3 amino acids: CASSLWTEMNEKLFF. As DNA, the CDR3 is TGTGCCAGCAGCTTGTGGACAGAGATGAATGAAAAACTGTTTTTT. Based on the CDR3 plus reference TRBV5-6 and TRBJ1-4, the full variable domain is DAGVTQSPTHLIKTRGQQVTLRCSPKSGHDTVSWYQQALGQGPQFIFQYYEEEERQRGNFPDRFSGHQFPNYSSELNVNALLLGDSALYLCASSLWTEMNEKLFFGSGTQLSVL.